Listed below are T cell receptor beta chains from one sample, sequenced in a study of regulatory T cells in long-lasting Graves disease. From the multiplex PCR reads, TCRdb called clonotypes with MiXCR, one entry per CDR3 protein. Of some 320,000 distinct CDR3 sequences in the sample, approximately 20% were seen once. This specimen consisted of peripheral blood mononuclear cells (PBMCs), obtained at new diagnosis, from a patient treated with antithyroid drugs. These receptor sequences come from a female donor with Graves disease. The CDR3 runs from the conserved cysteine through the conserved F or W. A D gene is named only where the DNA matches it firmly. Clone size is shown for a subset of rows, as once, few, many or a class of expanded clone.

size | J | V | D | DNA | CDR3
NA | TRBJ2-1 | TRBV10-1 | TRBD2 | TGCGCCAGCAGTGAGTCGACTAGCGGGGATGAGCAGTTCTTC | CASSESTSGDEQFF
few | TRBJ2-1 | TRBV4-2 | NA | TGTGCCAGCAGCCAAGCTGCCAGGGCCCTGACCTACAATGAGCAGTTCTTC | CASSQAARALTYNEQFF
NA | TRBJ1-5 | TRBV24-1 | NA | TGTGCCACCAGTGACCCCGGTCAGGGTCGGGACCAGCCCCAGCATTTT | CATSDPGQGRDQPQHF
NA | TRBJ1-6 | TRBV5-1 | TRBD1 | TGCGCCAGCAGCTTGGGTCAGGGGGCCTCTAATTCACCCCTCCACTTT | CASSLGQGASNSPLHF
many | TRBJ2-7 | TRBV30 | NA | TGTGCCTGGAGTGTAGGGCTGGGTTTGAGCTCCTACGAGCAGTACTTC | CAWSVGLGLSSYEQYF
many | TRBJ2-7 | TRBV15 | NA | TGTGCCACCAGCAGTGGGATAGGTATGGGGAGGACCTACGAGCAGTACTTC | CATSSGIGMGRTYEQYF
many | TRBJ1-6 | TRBV12-5 | NA | TGTGCTAGTGGTTTAAACAGTCACAATTCACCCCTCCACTTT | CASGLNSHNSPLHF
NA | TRBJ2-7 | TRBV11-2 | NA | TGTGCCAGCAGCTTACGCCCGGTGGGCGAGCAGTACTTC | CASSLRPVGEQYF
few | TRBJ2-5 | TRBV10-2 | TRBD1 | TGCGCCAGCAGCGCCGGGACAGGGGGCGCAAAGACCCAGTACTTC | CASSAGTGGAKTQYF
NA | TRBJ2-5 | TRBV19 | TRBD2 | TGTGCCAGTAGTCCCGAGGGGCTAGCGGGGTACCAAGAGACCCAGTACTTC | CASSPEGLAGYQETQYF
many | TRBJ2-2 | TRBV2 | NA | TGTGCCACTTACTACGGGACTTCGAACACCGGGGAGCTGTTTTTT | CATYYGTSNTGELFF
many | TRBJ2-7 | TRBV7-2 | NA | TGTGCCAGCAGCTTAGACGGTACCTACGAGCAGTACTTC | CASSLDGTYEQYF
few | TRBJ2-5 | TRBV19 | NA | TGTGCCAGTAGTATAAACAGGGAGACCCAGTACTTC | CASSINRETQYF
many | TRBJ1-1 | TRBV5-1 | NA | TGCGCCAGCAGCGGTCGTCCGGCACAGGTGCTGAACACTGAAGCTTTCTTT | CASSGRPAQVLNTEAFF
many | TRBJ1-1 | TRBV5-1 | NA | TGCGCCAGCAGCGTAGACATCGACACTGAAGCTTTCTTT | CASSVDIDTEAFF
many | TRBJ2-7 | TRBV6-5 | TRBD1 | TGTGCCAGCAGTTACTCGGGACAGTTCCTCGAGCAGTACTTC | CASSYSGQFLEQYF
many | TRBJ2-7 | TRBV6-1 | NA | TGTGCCAGCAGTGAAGCGCTTTGGGCGGATTCCACCTACGAGCAGTACTTC | CASSEALWADSTYEQYF
many | TRBJ1-2 | TRBV28 | NA | TGTGCCAGCAGTTTAACCCAGGGAACCTATGGCTACACCTTC | CASSLTQGTYGYTF
NA | TRBJ2-7 | TRBV20-1 | TRBD2 | TGCAGTGCTAGAGACCCTAGCGGAACCTACGAGCAGTACTTC | CSARDPSGTYEQYF
NA | TRBJ1-3 | TRBV11-2 | TRBD1 | TGTGCCAGCAGCCCGCCGGACAGGGGGCCGGGAAACACCATATATTTT | CASSPPDRGPGNTIYF
few | TRBJ2-6 | TRBV6-1 | NA | TGTGCCAGCAGTCCCATGATGGGTGCTGGGGCCAACGTCCTGACTTTC | CASSPMMGAGANVLTF
many | TRBJ1-1 | TRBV5-1 | NA | TGCGCCAGCAGCTTGGATTCGAAGGGGGAAGCTTTCTTT | CASSLDSKGEAFF